This T cell receptor beta chain was identified in a study of T cells in Graves' hyperthyroidism and ophthalmopathy. A word on this clonotype: Its target is not known.

RNA transcripts were the template for amplifying TCR beta CDR3 regions. The TCR CDR3 was amplified in a first-round RT-PCR using the HTBI primer set. Via MiXCR, TCRdb re-called the multiplex PCR reads, giving one row per CDR3 protein. The sample yields 450,000 to 700,000 distinct CDR3 sequences, under 60% seen once. Overall study findings and caveats: Stable hyperthyroidism was told apart from ophthalmopathy by a model built on 13 V-J features.

The CDR3 contains 12 residues. Trimming left V 3 bases short and J 4 bases short, with 6 bases between. The germline gives CDR1 MGHDK, CDR2 SYGVNS. With a duration under 2 months, the hyperthyroidism was newly diagnosed in patients aged 18 to 65. This receptor was identified in a young woman with Graves' hyperthyroidism. Sequenced: peripheral blood or thyroid tissue (not recorded which). The chain uses TRBV25-1 and TRBJ1-1; D is uncertain. CDR3 sequence reads: CASSDSVTEAFF. CDR3 coding DNA: TGTGCCAGCAGTGATTCGGTCACTGAAGCTTTCTTT.